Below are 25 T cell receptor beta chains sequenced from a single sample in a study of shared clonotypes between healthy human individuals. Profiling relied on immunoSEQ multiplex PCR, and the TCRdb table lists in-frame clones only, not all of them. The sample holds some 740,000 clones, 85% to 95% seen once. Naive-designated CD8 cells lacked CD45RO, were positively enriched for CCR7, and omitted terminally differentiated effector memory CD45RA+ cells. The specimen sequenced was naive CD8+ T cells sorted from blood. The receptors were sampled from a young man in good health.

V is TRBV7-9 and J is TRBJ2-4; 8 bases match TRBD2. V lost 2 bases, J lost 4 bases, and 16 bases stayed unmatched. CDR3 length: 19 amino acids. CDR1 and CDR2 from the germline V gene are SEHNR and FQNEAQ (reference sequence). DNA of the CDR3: TGTGCCAGCAGCTTATTGGAAGAGCGGGAGTCTTTTTATAAAAACATTCAGTACTTC. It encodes CASSLLEERESFYKNIQYF.

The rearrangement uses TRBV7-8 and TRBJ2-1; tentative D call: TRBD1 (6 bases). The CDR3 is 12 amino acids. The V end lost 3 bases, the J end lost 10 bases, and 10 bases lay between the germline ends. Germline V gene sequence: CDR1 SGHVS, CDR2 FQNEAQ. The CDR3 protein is CASSFYREEQFF. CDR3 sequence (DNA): TGTGCCAGCAGCTTTTACAGGGAAGAGCAGTTCTTC.

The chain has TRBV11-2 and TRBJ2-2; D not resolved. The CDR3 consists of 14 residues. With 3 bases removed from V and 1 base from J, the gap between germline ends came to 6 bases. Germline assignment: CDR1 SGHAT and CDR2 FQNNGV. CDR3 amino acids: CASSLYENTGELFF. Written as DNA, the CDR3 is TGTGCCAGCAGCTTGTACGAGAACACCGGGGAGCTGTTTTTT.

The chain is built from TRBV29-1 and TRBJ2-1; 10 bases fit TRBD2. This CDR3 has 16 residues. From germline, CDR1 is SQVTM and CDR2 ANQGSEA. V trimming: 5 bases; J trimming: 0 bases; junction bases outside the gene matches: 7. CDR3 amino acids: CSVSSGRVSSYNEQFF. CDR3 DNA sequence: TGCAGCGTTTCTAGCGGGAGAGTTAGCTCCTACAATGAGCAGTTCTTC.

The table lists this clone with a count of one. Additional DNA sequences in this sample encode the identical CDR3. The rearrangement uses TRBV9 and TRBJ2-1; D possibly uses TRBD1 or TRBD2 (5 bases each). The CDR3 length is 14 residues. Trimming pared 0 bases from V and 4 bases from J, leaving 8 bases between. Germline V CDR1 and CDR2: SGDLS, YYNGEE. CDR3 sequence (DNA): TGTGCCAGCAGCGTAGACGGGGCTTACAATGAGCAGTTCTTC. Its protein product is CASSVDGAYNEQFF.

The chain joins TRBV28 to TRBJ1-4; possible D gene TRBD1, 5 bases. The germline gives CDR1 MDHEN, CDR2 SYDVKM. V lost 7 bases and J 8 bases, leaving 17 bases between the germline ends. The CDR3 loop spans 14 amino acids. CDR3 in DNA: TGTGCCAGCACCCCCCGGGGGGATTTGGAAAAACTGTTTTTT. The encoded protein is CASTPRGDLEKLFF.

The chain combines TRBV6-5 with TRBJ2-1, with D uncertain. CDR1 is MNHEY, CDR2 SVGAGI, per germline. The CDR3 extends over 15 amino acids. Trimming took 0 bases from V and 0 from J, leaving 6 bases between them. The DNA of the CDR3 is TGTGCCAGCAGTTACTCTGTAAGCTCCTACAATGAGCAGTTCTTC. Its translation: CASSYSVSSYNEQFF.

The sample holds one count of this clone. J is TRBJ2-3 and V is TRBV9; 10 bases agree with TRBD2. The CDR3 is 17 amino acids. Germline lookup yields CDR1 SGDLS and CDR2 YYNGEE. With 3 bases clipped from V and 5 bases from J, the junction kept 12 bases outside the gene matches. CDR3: CASSDSKREGRQDTQYF. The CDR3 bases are TGTGCCAGCAGCGACTCAAAGCGGGAGGGCCGACAAGATACGCAGTATTTT.

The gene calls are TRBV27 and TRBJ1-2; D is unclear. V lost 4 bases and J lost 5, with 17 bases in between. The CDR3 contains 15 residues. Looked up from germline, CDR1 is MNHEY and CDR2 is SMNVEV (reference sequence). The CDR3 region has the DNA TGTGCCAGCAGTTCCAGAGGAGGAAGAAGGTATGGCTACACCTTC. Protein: CASSSRGGRRYGYTF.

The chain's CDR3 is CASSEETSGSYEQYF. CDR3 nucleotide sequence: TGTGCCAGCAGTGAAGAGACTAGCGGATCCTACGAGCAGTACTTC. This chain connects TRBV2 to TRBJ2-7; 9 bases are shared with TRBD2. CDR1 and CDR2 (germline): SNHLY, FYNNEI. CDR3 length equals 15 residues. The J segment lost 1 base and the V segment lost 1 base, leaving 2 bases of the junction unmatched.

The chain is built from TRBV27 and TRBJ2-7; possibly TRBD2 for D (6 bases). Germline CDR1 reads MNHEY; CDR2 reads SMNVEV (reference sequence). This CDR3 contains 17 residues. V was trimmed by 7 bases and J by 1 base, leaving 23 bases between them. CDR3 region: CASTAGSPGRGSYEQYF. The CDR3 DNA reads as TGTGCCAGCACCGCGGGGAGTCCAGGTAGAGGTTCCTACGAGCAGTACTTC.

CDR3 protein: CASSRSSRVDNEQFF. The DNA of the CDR3 is TGTGCCAGCAGCCGTTCCTCCAGGGTCGACAATGAGCAGTTCTTC. This chain uses TRBV7-9 with TRBJ2-1, with D perhaps TRBD1 (5 bases). The germline V gene has CDR1 SEHNR and CDR2 FQNEAQ (reference sequence). V was shortened by 5 bases and J by 5 bases, with 16 bases between the two germline ends. CDR3 length equals 15 residues.

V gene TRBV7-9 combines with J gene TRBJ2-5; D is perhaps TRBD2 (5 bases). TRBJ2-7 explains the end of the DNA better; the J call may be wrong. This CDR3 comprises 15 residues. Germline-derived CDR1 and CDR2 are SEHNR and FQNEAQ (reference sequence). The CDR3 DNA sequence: TGTGCCAGCAGCTTAATGGGCAGGTTGCGGGACGAGCAGTACTTC. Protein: CASSLMGRLRDEQYF.

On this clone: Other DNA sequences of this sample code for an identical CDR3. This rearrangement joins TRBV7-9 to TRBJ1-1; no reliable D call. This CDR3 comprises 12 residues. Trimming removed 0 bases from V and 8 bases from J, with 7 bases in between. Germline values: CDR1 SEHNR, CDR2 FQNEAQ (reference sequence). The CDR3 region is CASSLAVTEAFF. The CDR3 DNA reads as TGTGCCAGCAGCTTAGCAGTGACGGAAGCTTTCTTT.

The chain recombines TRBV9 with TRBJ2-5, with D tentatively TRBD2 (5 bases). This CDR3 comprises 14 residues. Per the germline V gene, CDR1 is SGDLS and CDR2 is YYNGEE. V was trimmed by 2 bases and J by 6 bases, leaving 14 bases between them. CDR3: CASSVGGIGKTQYF. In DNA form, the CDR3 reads TGTGCCAGCAGCGTTGGTGGGATCGGGAAGACCCAGTACTTC.

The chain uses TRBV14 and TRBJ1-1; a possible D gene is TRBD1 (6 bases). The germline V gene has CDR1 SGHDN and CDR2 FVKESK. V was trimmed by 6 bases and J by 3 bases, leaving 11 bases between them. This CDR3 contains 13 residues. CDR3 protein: CASRQTGDTEAFF. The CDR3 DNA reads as TGTGCCAGCAGACAGACAGGAGACACTGAAGCTTTCTTT.

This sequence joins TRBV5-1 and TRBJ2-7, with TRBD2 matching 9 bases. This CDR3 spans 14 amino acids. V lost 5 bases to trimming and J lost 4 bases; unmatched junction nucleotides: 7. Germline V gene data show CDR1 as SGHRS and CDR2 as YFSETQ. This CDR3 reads CASSLAGAGYEQYF. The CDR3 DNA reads TGCGCCAGCAGTTTAGCGGGAGCAGGGTACGAGCAGTACTTC.

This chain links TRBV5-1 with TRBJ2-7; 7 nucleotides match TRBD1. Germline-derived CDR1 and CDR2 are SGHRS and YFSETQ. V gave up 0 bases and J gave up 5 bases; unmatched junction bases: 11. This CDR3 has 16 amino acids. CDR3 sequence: CASSLANTAGGHEQYF. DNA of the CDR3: TGCGCCAGCAGCTTGGCGAACACGGCAGGGGGTCACGAGCAGTACTTC.

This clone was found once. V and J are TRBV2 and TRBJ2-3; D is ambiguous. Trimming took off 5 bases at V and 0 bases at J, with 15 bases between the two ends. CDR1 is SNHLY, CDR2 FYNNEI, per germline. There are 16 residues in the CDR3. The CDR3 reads CASSPVGQGSTDTQYF. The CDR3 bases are TGTGCCAGCAGTCCGGTGGGTCAAGGGAGCACAGATACGCAGTATTTT.

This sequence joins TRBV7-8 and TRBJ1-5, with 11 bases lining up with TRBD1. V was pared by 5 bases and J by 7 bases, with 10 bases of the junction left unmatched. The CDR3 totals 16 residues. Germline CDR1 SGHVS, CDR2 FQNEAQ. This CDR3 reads CASSKPGQGARQPQHF. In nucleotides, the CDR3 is TGTGCCAGCAGCAAGCCCGGACAGGGGGCACGGCAGCCCCAGCATTTT.

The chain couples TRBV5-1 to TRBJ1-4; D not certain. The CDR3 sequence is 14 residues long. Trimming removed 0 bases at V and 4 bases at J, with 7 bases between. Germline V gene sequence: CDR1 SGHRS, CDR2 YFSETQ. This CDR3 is CASSLGYGNEKLFF. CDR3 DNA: TGCGCCAGCAGCTTGGGTTATGGTAATGAAAAACTGTTTTTT.

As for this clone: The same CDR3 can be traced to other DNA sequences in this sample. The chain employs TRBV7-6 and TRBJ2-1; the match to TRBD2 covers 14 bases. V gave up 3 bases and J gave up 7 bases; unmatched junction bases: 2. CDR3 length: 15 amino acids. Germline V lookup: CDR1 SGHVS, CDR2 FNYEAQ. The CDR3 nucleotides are TGTGCCAGCAGCTTGGGACTAGCGGGAGTAAATGAGCAGTTCTTC. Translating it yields CASSLGLAGVNEQFF.

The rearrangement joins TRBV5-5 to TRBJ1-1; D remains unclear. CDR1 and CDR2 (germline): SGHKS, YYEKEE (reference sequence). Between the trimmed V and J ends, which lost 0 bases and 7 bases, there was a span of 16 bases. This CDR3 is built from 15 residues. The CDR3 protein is CASSLEGSRSIEAFF. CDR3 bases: TGTGCCAGCAGCTTGGAAGGGAGTAGAAGTATTGAAGCTTTCTTT.

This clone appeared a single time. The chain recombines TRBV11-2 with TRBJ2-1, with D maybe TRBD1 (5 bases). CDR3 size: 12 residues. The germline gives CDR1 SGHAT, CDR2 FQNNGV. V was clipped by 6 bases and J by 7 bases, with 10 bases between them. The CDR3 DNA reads TGTGCCAGCAGTATAGCAGGGAATGAGCAGTTCTTC. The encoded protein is CASSIAGNEQFF.

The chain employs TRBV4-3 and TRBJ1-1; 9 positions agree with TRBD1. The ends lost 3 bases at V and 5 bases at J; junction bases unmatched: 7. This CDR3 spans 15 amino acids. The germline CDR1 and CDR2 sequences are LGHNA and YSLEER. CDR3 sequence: CASSQGDRADTEAFF. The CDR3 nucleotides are TGCGCCAGCAGCCAGGGGGACAGGGCTGATACTGAAGCTTTCTTT.